This T cell receptor beta chain was retrieved from a study of blood T cell repertoires in COVID-19. Study context: Some COVID-19 samples were acute and others convalescent; all came from the United States, Italy and Spain.

Under the authors' procedure: Estimation of nucleated cell counts relied on the amplification of reference gene primers. Sequenced by immunoSEQ multiplex PCR; TCRdb stores in-frame clones only, minus some. V and J calls and clone size come straight from that table; D and trimming were deduced from the DNA. The repertoire holds approximately 89,000 clones, with roughly 92% as singletons. The CDR3 totals 12 residues. CDR1 is KGHDR and CDR2 is SFDVKD in the germline V gene. The V and J ends lost 5 bases and 2 bases respectively, with 3 bases between them. The receptor comes from a woman aged 55-75 years with active COVID-19. This sequence joins TRBV24-1 and TRBJ1-5; no definite D call. The sample taken for sequencing was peripheral blood. The CDR3: CATSVCNQPQHF. The DNA of the CDR3 is TGTGCCACCAGTGTCTGCAATCAGCCCCAGCATTTT.